Listed below are T cell receptor beta chains from one sample, sequenced in a study of blood T cell repertoires in COVID-19. This table comes from immunoSEQ multiplex PCR, and its TCRdb copy is limited to in-frame clones, with some not included. The data contain about 160,000 clones, roughly 90% of them singletons. The sequenced sample consisted of PBMCs or T cells enriched from blood (not recorded which). Receptors were obtained from a woman aged 45 to 65 who had recovered from COVID-19. CDR3s include the opening cysteine and the closing phenylalanine or tryptophan. D genes are given only for firm matches. Where a row states a size, it is once, few, many or the class of an expanded clone; other rows omit it.

V gene	clone size	D gene	J gene	CDR3 protein	CDR3 DNA
TRBV5-1	-	-	TRBJ2-3	CASSPGHEISTDTQYF	TGCGCCAGCAGCCCAGGACACGAGATTAGCACAGATACGCAGTATTTT
TRBV2	-	-	TRBJ1-5	CASRGLRRYQPQHF	TGTGCCAGCAGGGGGCTTAGACGATATCAGCCCCAGCATTTT
TRBV7-2	-	-	TRBJ2-1	CASSSQGGINEQFF	TGTGCCAGCAGCTCCCAGGGGGGAATAAATGAGCAGTTCTTC
TRBV7-2	-	-	TRBJ2-4	CASSLGSSANIQYF	TGTGCCAGCAGCTTAGGTAGTAGCGCGAACATTCAGTACTTC
TRBV2	-	-	TRBJ2-7	CASLGGGAHEQYF	TGTGCCAGCCTAGGGGGCGGGGCACACGAGCAGTACTTC
TRBV5-6	-	TRBD1	TRBJ1-1	CASSLGDRMMNTEAFF	TGTGCCAGCAGCTTGGGGGACAGGATGATGAACACTGAAGCTTTCTTT
TRBV5-8	-	-	TRBJ1-2	CASSLKGDRNYGYTF	TGTGCCAGCAGCTTAAAAGGCGACAGGAACTATGGCTACACCTTC
TRBV18	-	-	TRBJ1-1	CASSPLGGKAFF	TGTGCCAGCTCACCCCTGGGGGGGAAAGCTTTCTTT
TRBV4-2	few	TRBD2	TRBJ2-7	CASSQSLAGGYEQYF	TGTGCCAGCAGCCAATCACTAGCGGGGGGCTACGAGCAGTACTTC
TRBV12-3/TRBV12-4	-	-	TRBJ2-7	CASSLLAAEQYF	TGTGCCAGCAGTTTATTAGCGGCCGAGCAGTACTTC
TRBV7-9	-	-	TRBJ1-3	CASSSTEVGNTIYF	TGTGCCAGCAGCTCAACAGAAGTTGGAAACACCATATATTTT
TRBV6-1	-	TRBD1	TRBJ1-1	CASSESGGLAEAFF	TGTGCCAGCAGTGAATCAGGGGGCTTGGCTGAAGCTTTCTTT
TRBV3-1/TRBV3-2	-	-	TRBJ1-1	CASSQVGGRGTFF	TGTGCCAGCAGCCAAGTAGGGGGTCGGGGAACTTTCTTT
TRBV5-4	-	-	TRBJ1-1	CASSSPVNTEAFF	TGTGCCAGCAGCTCCCCAGTGAACACTGAAGCTTTCTTT
TRBV5-1	-	-	TRBJ2-3	CASSGPGALRSTDTQYF	TGCGCCAGCAGTGGTCCAGGGGCTTTGAGGAGCACAGATACGCAGTATTTT
TRBV27	-	-	TRBJ1-2	CASSLAVGDSFNYDYTF	TGTGCCAGCAGTTTGGCCGTCGGGGACTCCTTTAACTATGACTACACCTTC
TRBV5-1	once	TRBD2	TRBJ2-7	CASSSSASGGAFGEQYF	TGCGCCAGCAGCTCCTCCGCTAGCGGGGGGGCCTTCGGCGAGCAGTACTTC
TRBV7-2	-	-	TRBJ2-2	CASSLKRPGELFF	TGTGCCAGCAGCTTGAAGCGTCCCGGGGAGCTGTTTTTT
TRBV19	-	TRBD2	TRBJ2-7	CASSKLGGVSAYEQYF	TGTGCCAGTAGCAAGCTGGGGGGGGTATCCGCCTACGAGCAGTACTTC
TRBV10-3	-	-	TRBJ2-7	CAISSGHEQYF	TGTGCCATCAGTTCAGGGCACGAGCAGTACTTC
TRBV7-2	-	-	TRBJ2-3	CASLSGGTDTQYF	TGTGCCAGCCTTTCGGGGGGCACAGATACGCAGTATTTT
TRBV18	-	-	TRBJ1-2	CASSPRPQTEGYGYTF	TGTGCCAGCTCCCCCCGGCCGCAAACTGAGGGCTATGGCTACACCTTC
TRBV19	-	-	TRBJ1-3	CASRLDRYSGNTIYF	TGTGCCAGTAGACTCGACAGGTACTCTGGAAACACCATATATTTT
TRBV10-3	-	TRBD1	TRBJ2-6	CAIPGQAKGGANVLTF	TGTGCCATCCCGGGACAGGCCAAGGGGGGGGCCAACGTCCTGACTTTC
TRBV7-2	-	TRBD1	TRBJ1-4	CASSLAGTGDEKLFF	TGTGCCAGCAGCTTAGCCGGGACAGGGGATGAAAAACTGTTTTTT
TRBV4-3	-	TRBD2	TRBJ2-2	CASSQDAGGSRTGELFF	TGCGCCAGCAGCCAAGATGCGGGGGGTTCGAGAACCGGGGAGCTGTTTTTT
TRBV7-3	few	-	TRBJ2-7	CASSLNPGDYEQYF	TGTGCCAGCAGCTTAAATCCGGGGGACTACGAGCAGTACTTC
TRBV27	-	TRBD1	TRBJ2-1	CASNPGTGEGGEQFF	TGTGCCAGCAACCCCGGGACAGGGGAAGGCGGTGAGCAGTTCTTC
TRBV2	-	-	TRBJ1-2	CASSERRANYGYTF	TGTGCCAGCAGTGAACGTCGGGCTAACTATGGCTACACCTTC
TRBV15	-	-	TRBJ1-1	CATSREGRSGTEAFF	TGTGCCACCAGCAGAGAGGGGAGAAGTGGCACTGAAGCTTTCTTT
TRBV6-5	-	TRBD1	TRBJ2-5	CASSFDPGQGWTQYF	TGTGCCAGCAGTTTCGATCCGGGACAGGGATGGACCCAGTACTTC
TRBV4-3	-	-	TRBJ2-3	CASRLGGGADTQYF	TGCGCCAGCAGACTAGGGGGGGGTGCAGATACGCAGTATTTT
TRBV7-8	-	TRBD1	TRBJ2-7	CASSGTGAYEQYF	TGTGCCAGCAGCGGGACAGGGGCATACGAGCAGTACTTC
TRBV21-1	-	-	TRBJ1-2	CASSTWDRDDYGYTF	TGTGCCAGCAGCACCTGGGACAGGGATGACTATGGCTACACCTTC
TRBV14	-	TRBD2	TRBJ2-3	CASSPLAGAPATQYF	TGTGCCAGCAGCCCACTAGCGGGGGCCCCGGCTACGCAGTATTTT
TRBV11-3	-	-	TRBJ2-2	CASRPRGASTGELFF	TGTGCCAGCAGACCTAGAGGAGCCTCCACCGGGGAGCTGTTTTTT
TRBV19	-	-	TRBJ1-4	CASSKKRGGDEKLFF	TGTGCCAGTAGTAAAAAAAGGGGAGGGGATGAAAAACTGTTTTTT
TRBV4-1	-	TRBD2	TRBJ2-4	CASSQEATSGGPNVKNIQYF	TGCGCCAGCAGCCAAGAAGCTACTAGCGGGGGGCCTAATGTCAAAAACATTCAGTACTTC
TRBV19	-	TRBD2	TRBJ2-5	CASSWTSGGETQYF	TGTGCCAGTAGCTGGACTAGCGGGGGCGAGACCCAGTACTTC
TRBV19	once	TRBD1	TRBJ2-7	CATQNRGAYEQYF	TGTGCCACGCAAAACAGGGGAGCCTACGAGCAGTACTTC
TRBV19	-	-	TRBJ1-2	CASSGPTNYGYTF	TGTGCCAGTAGTGGGCCGACTAACTATGGCTACACCTTC
TRBV21-1	-	-	TRBJ1-1	CASSTGWGNTEAFF	TGTGCCAGCAGCACAGGGTGGGGGAACACTGAAGCTTTCTTT
TRBV4-3	-	-	TRBJ2-7	CASSPGTAAYEQYF	TGCGCCAGCAGCCCCGGGACTGCCGCCTACGAGCAGTACTTC
TRBV5-1	-	TRBD1	TRBJ2-2	CASSRKTGTNTGELFF	TGCGCCAGCAGCCGAAAGACAGGGACGAACACCGGGGAGCTGTTTTTT
TRBV5-1	-	-	TRBJ2-5	CASSLGLGFQETQYF	TGCGCCAGCAGCTTGGGGCTGGGCTTCCAAGAGACCCAGTACTTC
TRBV12-3/TRBV12-4	-	-	TRBJ1-2	CASTYRGAGYTF	TGTGCCAGCACCTACCGGGGGGCCGGCTACACCTTC
TRBV25-1	-	-	TRBJ2-7	CASSEFGGGYEQYF	TGTGCCAGCAGTGAATTTGGGGGAGGCTACGAGCAGTACTTC
TRBV7-9	-	TRBD1	TRBJ1-2	CASSVTGGGGYTF	TGTGCCAGCAGCGTGACAGGGGGTGGTGGCTACACCTTC
TRBV7-8	-	-	TRBJ2-7	CASSLPGGYEQYF	TGTGCCAGCAGCTTACCCGGCGGCTACGAGCAGTACTTC
TRBV4-2	-	-	TRBJ2-6	CASSRAGASGANVLTF	TGTGCCAGCAGCCGCGCAGGGGCCTCTGGGGCCAACGTCCTGACTTTC
TRBV4-2	few	-	TRBJ2-7	CASSQDTGFPAEQYF	TGTGCCAGCAGCCAAGATACAGGGTTTCCAGCCGAGCAGTACTTC
TRBV6-1	-	TRBD1	TRBJ2-7	CASSQARTGGREQYF	TGTGCCAGCAGTCAAGCAAGGACAGGGGGCCGCGAGCAGTACTTC
TRBV7-9	-	-	TRBJ1-2	CASSLAGGQYGGYTF	TGTGCCAGCAGCTTAGCGGGTGGGCAGTACGGTGGCTACACCTTC
TRBV12-5	-	-	TRBJ2-2	CASGSTRLGIGDTGELFF	TGTGCTAGTGGTTCCACCCGCCTGGGGATAGGGGACACCGGGGAGCTGTTTTTT
TRBV12-3/TRBV12-4	once	-	TRBJ2-7	CASRRGYEQYF	TGTGCCAGCAGAAGGGGATACGAGCAGTACTTC
TRBV7-2	-	-	TRBJ1-5	CASSAGTPGVQPQHF	TGTGCCAGCAGCGCCGGGACGCCGGGAGTTCAGCCCCAGCATTTT
TRBV14	-	TRBD2	TRBJ2-7	CASSGRLAGTYEQYF	TGTGCCAGCAGTGGCAGACTAGCGGGAACCTACGAGCAGTACTTC